This T cell receptor beta chain was sequenced for a study of PD-1 blockade in classical Hodgkin lymphoma (dated by TCRdb to 2020 to 2021). For the study in its entirety: Nivolumab dosing was 3 mg/kg intravenously every 2 weeks, continuing until either disease progression or unacceptable toxicity. The study used CyTOF and TCR beta sequencing to define a peripheral blood immune signature of response to PD-1 blockade in classical Hodgkin lymphoma.

Genomic DNA was extracted with the Qiagen DNeasy kit from unsorted PBMCs and from negatively selected CD4+ and CD8+ fractions. TCR beta CDR3 regions were amplified by immunoSEQ multiplex PCR using primers annealing to V and J segments. Amplification bias was minimized using a synthetic immune receptor repertoire, and residual bias was removed computationally after sequencing. The authors' analysis ran thus. Repertoire diversity was quantified as the Shannon entropy index using custom Python scripts. Unsorted, CD4+ and CD8+ repertoires were analyzed separately, except for combined analyses in which CD4+ and CD8+ sequences were merged in silico. Clonal expansion was defined as at least a 2-fold frequency increase after treatment relative to C1D1, with a pseudocount of 0.5 for undetected baseline clones. Singleton clones were defined as clones with 0 or 1 copy at C1D1, and non-singleton clones were defined as clones with 2 or more copies. Clones expanded in unsorted samples were annotated as CD4+, CD8+ or unknown by matching protein sequences in sorted samples from the same patient. Wilcoxon tests on paired samples were used to test changes in diversity from C1D1 to C4D1. TCRdb mirrors the immuneACCESS table, restricted to in-frame sequences. Some clones are absent from its copies; in checked studies, under half trace to an unresolved V gene, and the reason for the others is unknown. V, J and clone size were drawn from that table, and D and trimming were deduced from the DNA. The sample table holds 53,000 or so clones, of which over 70% were seen once. The ten top clones hold 15% to 20% of the sample.

The sample's time point, from its label and the paper: cycle 1 day 1 (C1D1), immediately before nivolumab initiation. Relapse after autologous stem cell transplantation had occurred in all trial patients, and cohorts A, B and C were distinguished by prior brentuximab vedotin exposure. The trial cohort comprised 60 or so patients with relapsed/refractory classical Hodgkin lymphoma whose best overall responses were complete response, partial response or progressive disease. Single-agent nivolumab was administered to trial patients in the multi-cohort phase II CheckMate 205 trial. An independent review committee assessed best overall response using the 2007 International Working Group response criteria. PBMCs from the trial were collected at three points: immediately before nivolumab initiation (C1D1), and during therapy at cycle 2 day 1 and cycle 4 day 1. After peripheral blood was drawn into 8 mL Vacutainer Cell Preparation Tubes, PBMCs were isolated by centrifugation and then cryopreserved.

The table lists this clone with a few counts. Its antigen is currently not known. Base qualities are missing; no much larger clone stands one base away. Trimming removed 7 bases from V and 1 base from J, leaving 9 bases between the germline ends. The cysteine opens and the phenylalanine closes a CDR3 of 13 amino acids. The CDR3 DNA has 39 bases and is translated from base 1. The germline V gene (reference sequence) gives CDR1 as MNHEY and CDR2 as SMNVEV. What the research found in general, with its limitations: A significant rise by C4D1 was seen in CD4+ but not CD8+ TCR diversity (p=0.0027 vs p=0.16), with the rise being most apparent in complete responders (p=0.02). Only a single clinical trial cohort was studied, and what caused the repertoire differences, possibly disease activity or prior therapy, remained undefined. Baseline TCR diversity was reported to be lower in newly diagnosed patients than in healthy donors and to be lower still in relapsed/refractory patients. Trial patients with a complete response had baseline diversity similar to that of newly diagnosed patients, while partial responders and progressors had significantly lower diversity. Lower diversity was observed in patients in whom nivolumab was started less than 1 year after ASCT, and these patients were excluded from later analyses so that confounding by immune reconstitution would be avoided.

The chain employs TRBV27 and TRBJ2-3; the D gene cannot be resolved reliably. The source is a human donor with classical Hodgkin lymphoma. The starting material was peripheral blood mononuclear cells (PBMCs), obtained at baseline. The CDR3 reads as follows: CASTLLGTDTQYF. The DNA sequence reads TGTGCCAGCACCTTGCTTGGCACAGATACGCAGTATTTT.